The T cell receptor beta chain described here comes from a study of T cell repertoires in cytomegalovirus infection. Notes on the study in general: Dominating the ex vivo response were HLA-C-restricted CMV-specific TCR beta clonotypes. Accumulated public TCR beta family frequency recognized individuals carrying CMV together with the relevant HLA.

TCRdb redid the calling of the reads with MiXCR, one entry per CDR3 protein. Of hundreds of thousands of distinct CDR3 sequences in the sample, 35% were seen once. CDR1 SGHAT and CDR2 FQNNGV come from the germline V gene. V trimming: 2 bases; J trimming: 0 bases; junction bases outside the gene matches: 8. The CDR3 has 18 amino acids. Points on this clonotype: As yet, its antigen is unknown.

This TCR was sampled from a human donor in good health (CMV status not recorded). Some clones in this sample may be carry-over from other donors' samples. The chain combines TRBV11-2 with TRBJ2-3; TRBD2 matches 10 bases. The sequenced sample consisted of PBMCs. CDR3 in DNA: TGTGCCAGCAGCTTATGGGCTAGCGGGGGTCACAGCACAGATACGCAGTATTTT. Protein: CASSLWASGGHSTDTQYF.